The 13 T cell receptor beta chains below all came from one sample that was sequenced in a study of cytotoxic CD8 clonotypes in ibrutinib-treated CLL. Clones were sequenced by immunoSEQ multiplex PCR, and TCRdb holds only the in-frame ones, with some missing. The table includes tens of thousands of clones, 56% detected once. Here the sequenced sample was PBMCs, taken after 24 months of ibrutinib treatment. Receptor source: a human donor with chronic lymphocytic leukemia.

The count of this clone is one. The rearrangement links TRBV27 to TRBJ2-6; 10 bases are shared with TRBD1. The CDR3 spans 19 residues. V was clipped by 0 bases and J by 4 bases; unmatched bases: 9. Germline CDR1 is MNHEY and CDR2 is SMNVEV (reference sequence). CDR3 coding DNA: TGTGCCAGCAGTTTATCGTGGGGACAGGGGATGCCGGGGGCCAACGTCCTGACTTTC. Its translation is CASSLSWGQGMPGANVLTF.

V usage is TRBV11-1 and J usage is TRBJ2-2; no clear D gene. CDR3 size: 12 residues. Trimming removed 3 bases from V and 10 bases from J, with 9 bases in between. CDR1 SGHAT and CDR2 FQDESV come from the germline V gene (reference sequence). The CDR3 DNA reads as TGTGCCAGCAGCTTTTTTAAGGAGGAGCTGTTTTTT. It yields the protein CASSFFKEELFF.

J is TRBJ1-5 and V is TRBV7-9, with D unclear. The CDR3 runs 12 residues. V was pared by 3 bases and J by 7 bases, with 7 bases between. CDR1 and CDR2 from the germline V gene are SEHNR and FQNEAQ (reference sequence). CDR3 DNA: TGTGCCAGCAGCTTTTTAAACCAGCCCCAGCATTTT. Residues: CASSFLNQPQHF.

This rearrangement joins TRBV30 to TRBJ2-6; D unclear. Germline assignment: CDR1 GTSNPN and CDR2 SVGIG (reference sequence). This CDR3 is built from 11 residues. The CDR3 coding sequence is TGTGCGGGCTCTGGGGCCAACGTCCTGACTTTC. It encodes CAGSGANVLTF. Combining the CDR3 with reference TRBV30 and TRBJ2-6 gives the whole variable domain SQTIHQWPATLVQPVGSPLSLECTVEGTSNPNLYWYRQAAGRGLQLLFYSVGIGQISSEVPQNLSASRPQDRQFILSSKKLLLSDSGFYLCAGSGANVLTFGAGSRLTVL.

The chain joins TRBV5-6 to TRBJ1-1; D gene ambiguous. Germline CDR1 reads SGHDT; CDR2 reads YYEEEE. Between the trimmed V and J ends, which lost 6 bases and 8 bases, there was a span of 11 bases. This CDR3 is 11 amino acids long. The CDR3 nucleotides are TGTGCCAGCACCCCCCCCGCGGAAGCTTTCTTT. As protein: CASTPPAEAFF.

The table lists this clone with many counts. The rearrangement joins TRBV30 to TRBJ1-2; no definite D call. Germline V gene lookup returns CDR1 GTSNPN and CDR2 SVGIG (reference sequence). Trimming took off 0 bases at V and 4 bases at J, with 18 bases between the two ends. The CDR3 is 16 amino acids. The CDR3 sequence: CAWSVEAALGSYGYTF. In DNA, the CDR3 is TGTGCCTGGAGTGTAGAGGCCGCCCTAGGGTCCTATGGCTACACCTTC. The entire variable domain, with the rest obtained from reference TRBV30 and TRBJ1-2, is as follows: SQTIHQWPATLVQPVGSPLSLECTVEGTSNPNLYWYRQAAGRGLQLLFYSVGIGQISSEVPQNLSASRPQDRQFILSSKKLLLSDSGFYLCAWSVEAALGSYGYTFGSGTRLTVV.

The chain carries TRBV6-6 and TRBJ2-2; no definite D call. Trimming removed 6 bases from V and 5 bases from J, with 7 bases in between. Germline values: CDR1 MNHNY, CDR2 SVGAGI (reference sequence). The CDR3 runs to 12 residues. This CDR3 reads CASSPRTGELFF. CDR3 coding DNA: TGTGCCAGCAGCCCCCGTACCGGGGAGCTGTTTTTT.

The V gene is TRBV27, the J gene TRBJ2-1; D unresolved. The CDR3 is 15 residues long. Germline V lookup: CDR1 MNHEY, CDR2 SMNVEV (reference sequence). The V gene lost 5 bases and the J gene lost 2 bases, with 13 bases spanning the gap. CDR3 sequence: CASSPARTPYNEQFF. CDR3 in DNA: TGTGCCAGCAGTCCTGCGCGTACTCCCTACAATGAGCAGTTCTTC.

Only a few counts were recorded for this clone. This chain joins TRBV18 and TRBJ1-2; 7 bases align to TRBD1. The CDR3 loop spans 14 amino acids. V shed 5 bases and J 3 bases; nucleotides not matched to a gene: 6. Germline V gives CDR1 KGHSH, CDR2 LQKENI. The CDR3, as DNA: TGTGCCAGCTCAAGGACAGGTGTTGACTATGGCTACACCTTC. Amino acids: CASSRTGVDYGYTF.

This clone showed up just a few times. The gene calls are TRBV19 and TRBJ2-7; D call uncertain. The germline V and J ends were trimmed by 4 bases and 3 bases, with 7 bases remaining between them. This CDR3 has 12 amino acids. Germline V CDR1 and CDR2: LNHDA, SQIVND (reference sequence). The DNA for the CDR3 is TGTGCCAGTAGTAGCGGAGACTACGAGCAGTACTTC. It yields the protein CASSSGDYEQYF.

V gene TRBV4-3 combines with J gene TRBJ2-1; a weak D match, TRBD1 (6 bases). V shed 1 base and J shed 7 bases, with 11 bases lying between them. From germline, CDR1 is LGHNA and CDR2 YSLEER. This CDR3 contains 14 residues. As DNA, the CDR3 is TGCGCCAGCAGCCAAGGCGGCCAGGGGAATGAGCAGTTCTTC. This gives the protein CASSQGGQGNEQFF.

The V and J genes are TRBV5-1 and TRBJ2-3; maybe TRBD2 (5 bases). This CDR3 has 15 residues. The V end lost 0 bases, the J end lost 2 bases, and 10 bases lay between the germline ends. From germline, CDR1 is SGHRS and CDR2 YFSETQ. CDR3 residues: CASSLEAGPTDTQYF. The CDR3, as DNA: TGCGCCAGCAGCTTGGAGGCGGGCCCCACAGATACGCAGTATTTT.

V and J are TRBV28 and TRBJ2-3; D might be TRBD1 or TRBD2, each matching 6 bases. The V gene lost 9 bases and the J gene lost 2 bases, with 15 bases spanning the gap. This CDR3 is built from 14 residues. Germline-derived CDR1 and CDR2 are MDHEN and SYDVKM. DNA of the CDR3: TGTGCCAGTCATTGGGGGGCGACCACAGATACGCAGTATTTT. Its protein product is CASHWGATTDTQYF.